This T cell receptor (beta chain) stems from a study of vaccination and CD4 T cells after COVID-19. Across the study: The BNT162b2 or mRNA-1273 vaccine was given to participants in two doses. Overlapping spike pools from SARS-CoV-2 and HCoV-NL63, HCoV-OC43 and HCoV-229E served as culture stimuli.

At the Johns Hopkins FTIC core, DNA taken from cultured CD4+ T cells was sequenced by way of the Oncomine TCR Beta short-read assay. TCRdb fed the PCR reads into MiXCR, producing one record per CDR3 protein. This table has 13,000 or so distinct CDR3 sequences, around 50% appearing once. In regard to this clonotype: Its antigen remains unknown.

Treatment: 10-day PBMC culture with coronavirus spike peptide pools or control peptides (ViraFEST assay). Germline lookup yields CDR1 SEHNR and CDR2 FQNEAQ (reference sequence). This CDR3 has 13 amino acids. V gave up 8 bases and J gave up 4 bases, with 14 bases separating them. Sequencing used CD4+ T cells from blood, cultured in vitro. The receptor's source is a human donor who had recovered from COVID-19. The J gene is TRBJ1-1, the V gene TRBV7-9, with TRBD1 as a possible D gene (6 bases). The CDR3 reads CASGLGGGTEAFF. The CDR3 DNA reads TGTGCCAGCGGTTTAGGGGGAGGCACTGAAGCTTTCTTT. Full variable domain (rest looked up from reference TRBV7-9 and TRBJ1-1): DTGVSQNPRHKITKRGQNVTFRCDPISEHNRLYWYRQTLGQGPEFLTYFQNEAQLEKSRLLSDRFSAERPKGSFSTLEIQRTEQGDSAMYLCASGLGGGTEAFFGQGTRLTVV.